The sequence of this TCR beta chain was determined in a study of blood T cell repertoires in COVID-19. Study details: Samples came from the United States, Italy and Spain, spanning acute and convalescent COVID-19.

V was pared by 5 bases and J by 6 bases, with 6 bases of the junction left unmatched. The germline V gene has CDR1 LGHDT and CDR2 YNNKEL (reference sequence). This CDR3 is built from 14 residues. The method was immunoSEQ multiplex PCR; TCRdb's version includes in-frame clones alone and lacks a portion of them. The sample comprises approximately 450,000 clones, 85% to 90% of which are singletons, and around 1.1% rests with the top ten. This TCR came from a young man who had recovered from COVID-19. The sequencing input was PBMCs or T cells enriched from blood (not recorded which). The chain couples TRBV3-1 (or the pseudogene TRBV3-2) to TRBJ2-1; 8 bases fit TRBD2. CDR3 sequence (DNA): TGTGCCAGCAGCTTGCTAGCGGGCCGCAATGAGCAGTTCTTC. It specifies CASSLLAGRNEQFF.